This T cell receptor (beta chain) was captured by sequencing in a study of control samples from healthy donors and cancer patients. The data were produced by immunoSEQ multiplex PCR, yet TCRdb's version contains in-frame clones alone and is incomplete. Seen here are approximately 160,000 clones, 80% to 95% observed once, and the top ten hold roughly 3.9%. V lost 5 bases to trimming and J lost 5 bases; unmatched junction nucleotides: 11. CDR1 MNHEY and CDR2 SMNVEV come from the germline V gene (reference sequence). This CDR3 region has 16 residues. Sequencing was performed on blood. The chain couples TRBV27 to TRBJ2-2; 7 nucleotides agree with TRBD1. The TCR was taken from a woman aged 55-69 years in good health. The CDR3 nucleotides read TGTGCCAGCAGTCCCGACAGGGCACGGGGAACCGGGGAGCTGTTTTTT. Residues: CASSPDRARGTGELFF.